This T cell receptor beta chain stems from a study of blood T cell repertoires in COVID-19. Using immunoSEQ multiplex PCR, the repertoire was profiled, and TCRdb retains in-frame clones only, with some absent. The sample includes 75,000 to 90,000 clones, 80% of them seen just once. V shed 5 bases, J shed 0 bases, and the junction held 2 bases outside the gene matches. The CDR3 totals 14 residues. Germline loops: CDR1 LNHDA, CDR2 SQIVND (reference sequence). The TCR was taken from a woman in her sixties or seventies with acute or convalescent COVID-19. The sequencing input was peripheral blood. This chain uses TRBV19 with TRBJ1-1; TRBD1 matches 8 bases. The CDR3 loop is CASSGQGLNTEAFF. In nucleotides, the CDR3 is TGTGCCAGTAGTGGACAGGGCTTGAACACTGAAGCTTTCTTT.